The TCR beta chain described here comes from a study of Ad26.COV2.S vaccination and SARS-CoV-2 variants (dated by TCRdb to 2020 to 2022). For the wider study: Vaccine-arm donors were drawn from COV1001, a multicentre, randomized, double-blind, placebo-controlled phase I-IIa trial of Ad26.COV2.S in healthy adults. Ad26.COV2.S was given intramuscularly at 5x10^10 or 1x10^11 viral particles, as a single shot or as two shots 56 days apart. TCRbeta repertoire sequencing served as the tool for gauging how specific and how broad the SARS-CoV-2-reactive T cell receptors were following Ad26.COV2.S vaccination. The TCR-sequenced set comprised approximately 32 samples: approximately 19 Ad26.COV2.S vaccine recipients, 5 placebo recipients and 8 SARS-CoV-2 convalescent individuals. Throughout the experiments and outcome assessment, investigators stayed blinded to trial group allocation. Trial participants were randomized into five groups of five, in which low-dose or high-dose Ad26.COV2.S was given once or twice, or placebo was given on both occasions. Broader findings and caveats from the paper: The study lacked the statistical power to compare responses across vaccine doses or regimens. Compared with placebo recipients, Ad26.COV2.S recipients showed higher spike-specific TCR breadth (P = 0.0014). After vaccination, substantial breadth of spike-specific CD8+ and CD4+ T cell responses was reported. According to the authors, total T cell responses may have been underestimated by the TCR breadth and depth analyses. Non-spike TCR breadth was comparable between vaccine and placebo recipients, consistent with the vaccine containing only spike.

Taken with the paper, the label for treatment or condition translates to: 15 to 20 received Ad26.COV2.S at low or high dose, single or two shots; about five received placebo; per-sample allocation not given. Repertoires of vaccine and placebo recipients were sequenced from samples taken on day 63 after the first injection. In Cohort 1b, around 23 adults aged 18-55 years were enrolled at a single site in Boston, USA, between 29 July and 7 August 2020. As a vaccine, Ad26.COV2.S was a replication-incompetent adenovirus type 26 vector that expressed a prefusion-stabilized SARS-CoV-2 spike protein derived from the original Wuhan strain. V drops 8 bases and J drops 0 bases, leaving 12 bases in between. The CDR3 holds 14 amino acids from the cysteine to the phenylalanine. The CDR3 DNA has 42 bases and is translated from base 1. CDR1 and CDR2, looked up from the germline V gene (reference sequence), are MNHNY and SVGAGI.

In its sample, this clone was seen many times. This clone's antigen is unknown. Base-call qualities are not available, and no considerably larger clone is one nucleotide away. The immunoSEQ Assay was used to sequence TCRbeta CDR3 regions. After extraction, genomic DNA underwent amplification by bias-controlled multiplex PCR, followed by high-throughput sequencing. Per the original workflow: Collapsing and filtering of sequences were performed to quantify the absolute abundance of each unique TCRbeta CDR3 region. Usable DNA was measured by amplifying reference genes present in all nucleated cells, and TCRbeta template counts were normalized to that usable DNA to estimate T cell fraction. Repertoire TCRs were annotated as SARS-CoV-2-specific by exact matching of V gene, CDR3 amino acid sequence and J gene to a known reactive TCR set. The reference SARS-CoV-2 TCR set was derived from MIRA and filtered for enrichment in COVID-19-positive ImmuneCODE repertoires, a step that removed public or cross-reactive TCRs. Using the MIRA antigens, annotated TCRs were further analysed by specific ORF or by position within an ORF. Breadth was defined as the number of annotated unique rearrangements divided by the total number of unique productive rearrangements, and depth was defined as the summed frequency of the annotated unique rearrangements. TCR breadth was compared between groups using two-sided Wilcoxon rank-sum tests. Sourced from immuneACCESS, this table was stored by TCRdb with only in-frame sequences that have V and J called. A share of the clones is absent; for the studies checked, an unresolved V gene accounts for under half, and the remainder has no known explanation. From that table come the V and J calls and clone size; the DNA was used to work out D and trimming. The sample table holds some 250,000 clones, of which 85% to 90% were seen once. The ten largest clones represent approximately 12% of the sample.

The rearranged segments are TRBV6-6 and TRBJ2-3; no confident D gene assignment can be made. The sequence was obtained from a person aged 18-65 years who received the Ad26.COV2.S COVID-19 vaccine or a placebo. The source was peripheral blood, collected in a trial of Ad26.COV2.S vaccine versus placebo. CDR3 protein: CASVGGTSTDTQYF. The DNA reads TGTGCCAGCGTTGGTGGAACCAGCACAGATACGCAGTATTTT.